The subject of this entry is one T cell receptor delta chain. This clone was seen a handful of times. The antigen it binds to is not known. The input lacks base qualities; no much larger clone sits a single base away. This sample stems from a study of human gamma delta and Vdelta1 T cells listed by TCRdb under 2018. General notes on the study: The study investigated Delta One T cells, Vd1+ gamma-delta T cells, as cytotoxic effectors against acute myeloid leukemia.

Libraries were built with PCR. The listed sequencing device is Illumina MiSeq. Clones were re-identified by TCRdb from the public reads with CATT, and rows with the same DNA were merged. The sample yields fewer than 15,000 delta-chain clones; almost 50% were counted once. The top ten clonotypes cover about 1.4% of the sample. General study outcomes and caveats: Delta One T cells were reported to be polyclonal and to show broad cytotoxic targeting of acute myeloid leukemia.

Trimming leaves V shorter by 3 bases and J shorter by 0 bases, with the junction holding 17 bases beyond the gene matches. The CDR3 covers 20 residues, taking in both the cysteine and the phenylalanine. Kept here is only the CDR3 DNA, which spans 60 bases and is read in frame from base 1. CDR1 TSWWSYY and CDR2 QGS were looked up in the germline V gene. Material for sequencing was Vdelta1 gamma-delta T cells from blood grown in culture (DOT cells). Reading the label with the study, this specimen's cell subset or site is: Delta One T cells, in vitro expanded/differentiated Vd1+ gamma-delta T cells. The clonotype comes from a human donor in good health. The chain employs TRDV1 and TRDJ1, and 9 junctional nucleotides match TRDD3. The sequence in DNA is TGTGCTCTTGGGGATCCCTTCCGCGGGGGATACTTAATGTACACCGATAAACTCATCTTT. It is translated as CALGDPFRGGYLMYTDKLIF.